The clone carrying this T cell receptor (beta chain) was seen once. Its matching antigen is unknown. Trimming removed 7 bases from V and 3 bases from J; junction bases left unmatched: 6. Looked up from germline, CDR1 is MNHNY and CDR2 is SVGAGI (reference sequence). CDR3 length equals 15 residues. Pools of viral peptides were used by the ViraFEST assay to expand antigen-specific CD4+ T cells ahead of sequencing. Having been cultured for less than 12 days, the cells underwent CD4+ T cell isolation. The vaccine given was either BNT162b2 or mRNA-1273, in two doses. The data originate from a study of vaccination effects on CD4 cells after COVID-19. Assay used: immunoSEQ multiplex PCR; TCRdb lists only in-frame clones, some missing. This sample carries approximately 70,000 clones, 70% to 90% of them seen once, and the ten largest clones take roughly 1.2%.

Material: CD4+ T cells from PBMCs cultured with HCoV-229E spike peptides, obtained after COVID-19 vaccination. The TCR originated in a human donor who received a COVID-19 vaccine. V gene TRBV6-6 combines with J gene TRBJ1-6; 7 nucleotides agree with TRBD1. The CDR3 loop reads CASTTGAHYNSPLHF. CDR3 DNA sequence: TGTGCCAGCACTACAGGGGCTCACTATAATTCACCCCTCCACTTT.